One and the same sample provided the 13 T cell receptor beta chains below, sequenced in a study of blood T cell repertoires in COVID-19. Data came from immunoSEQ multiplex PCR; TCRdb stores just in-frame clones and leaves some out. The profile shows roughly 88,000 clones, roughly 80% of them singletons. Material: peripheral blood. Receptor source: a woman older than 75 with active or convalescent COVID-19.

V usage is TRBV12-3 or TRBV12-4 and J usage is TRBJ1-5, with D possibly matching TRBD1 (6 bases). V lost 5 bases, J lost 4 bases, and 9 bases lay in between. The CDR3 has 13 residues. In DNA, the CDR3 is TGTGCCAGCAGTGCCCAGGGGAATCAGCCCCAGCATTTT. Its translation is CASSAQGNQPQHF.

This clone appeared once. The chain combines TRBV30 with TRBJ1-5; D unclear. Germline CDR1 is GTSNPN and CDR2 is SVGIG (reference sequence). V was shortened by 0 bases and J by 3 bases, with 9 bases between the two germline ends. The CDR3 sequence is 14 residues long. The CDR3 nucleotides read TGTGCCTGGAGTGTTGCGGTACTCAATCAGCCCCAGCATTTT. Amino acid sequence: CAWSVAVLNQPQHF. Based on the CDR3 plus reference TRBV30 and TRBJ1-5, the full variable domain is SQTIHQWPATLVQPVGSPLSLECTVEGTSNPNLYWYRQAAGRGLQLLFYSVGIGQISSEVPQNLSASRPQDRQFILSSKKLLLSDSGFYLCAWSVAVLNQPQHFGDGTRLSIL.

There are a few counts of this clone. This chain connects TRBV2 to TRBJ2-7; TRBD1 agrees at 8 bases. The ends lost 4 bases at V and 3 bases at J; junction bases unmatched: 5. The CDR3 contains 14 residues. Germline CDR1 is SNHLY and CDR2 is FYNNEI. CDR3 DNA sequence: TGTGCCAGCAGTGTATATGACAGGGGCTACGAGCAGTACTTC. The encoded protein is CASSVYDRGYEQYF.

The chain uses TRBV24-1 and TRBJ2-2; D is unresolved. Germline V gene data show CDR1 as KGHDR and CDR2 as SFDVKD. The CDR3 extends over 16 amino acids. V lost 0 bases to trimming and J lost 0 bases, with 7 bases between them. CDR3 coding DNA: TGTGCCACCAGTGATTTGGTGGCCGCGAACACCGGGGAGCTGTTTTTT. Residues: CATSDLVAANTGELFF.

This clone was counted a single time. Because the CDR3's place on the DNA is in doubt, the DNA is left out and the CDR3 is given as listed by TCRdb. This chain connects TRBV11-2 to TRBJ1-2; no check of the table's D call, TRBD1, against the DNA was made. Both ends counted, the CDR3 spans 16 residues. Germline assignment: CDR1 SGHAT and CDR2 FQNNGV. The CDR3: CASSLDSGQGAGGYTF.

This chain uses TRBV6-5 with TRBJ2-7; D is uncertain. Germline V lookup: CDR1 MNHEY, CDR2 SVGAGI. V shed 6 bases and J shed 3 bases, with 18 bases lying between them. This CDR3 comprises 15 residues. The CDR3 reads CASSSPGARHYEQYF. Written as DNA, the CDR3 is TGTGCCAGCAGCTCCCCTGGCGCCCGACACTACGAGCAGTACTTC.

This rearrangement joins TRBV5-4 to TRBJ2-5; 10 bases align to TRBD2. Germline V gives CDR1 SGHNT, CDR2 YYREEE (reference sequence). The CDR3 has 16 amino acids. V lost 2 bases to trimming and J lost 1 base; unmatched junction nucleotides: 5. In nucleotides, the CDR3 is TGTGCCAGCAGCTTTGATCTAGCGGGGGCCCAAGAGACCCAGTACTTC. Its translation: CASSFDLAGAQETQYF.

In its sample, this clone was seen a few times. The rearrangement uses TRBV9 and TRBJ2-1; the D gene is possibly TRBD1 (7 bases). The germline V gene encodes CDR1 SGDLS and CDR2 YYNGEE. The CDR3 has 15 amino acids. The V end was cut by 4 bases, the J end by 8 bases, with 19 bases between. CDR3 residues: CASSRGPGPGDEQFF. DNA for the CDR3: TGTGCCAGCAGCAGGGGGCCGGGCCCGGGAGATGAGCAGTTCTTC.

The genes are TRBV15 and TRBJ2-2; the match to TRBD1 covers 11 bases. The CDR3 has 15 residues. The germline V gene has CDR1 LNHNV and CDR2 YYDKDF (reference sequence). V shed 4 bases and J 5 bases; nucleotides not matched to a gene: 3. CDR3 nucleotide sequence: TGTGCCACCAGCACGGACAGGGGGCGGACCGGGGAGCTGTTTTTT. Its translation is CATSTDRGRTGELFF. Variable domain in full (rest from reference TRBV15 and TRBJ2-2): DAMVIQNPRYQVTQFGKPVTLSCSQTLNHNVMYWYQQKSSQAPKLLFHYYDKDFNNEADTPDNFQSRRPNTSFCFLDIRSPGLGDTAMYLCATSTDRGRTGELFFGEGSRLTVL.

This chain joins TRBV7-8 and TRBJ1-4; TRBD1 agrees at 8 bases. The CDR3 runs 17 residues. In germline, CDR1 is SGHVS, CDR2 FQNEAQ. Trimming at V came to 2 bases and at J to 7 bases, leaving 12 bases not matched to a gene. The DNA of the CDR3 is TGTGCCAGCAGCTTAAAGGGGAGGGCAGGGGGCGGTGAAAAACTGTTTTTT. It is translated as CASSLKGRAGGGEKLFF.

This rearrangement joins TRBV3-1 (or the pseudogene TRBV3-2) to TRBJ2-7; 11 bases fit TRBD1. The J segment lost 12 bases and the V segment lost 3 bases, leaving 7 bases of the junction unmatched. The CDR3 contains 13 residues. The germline V gene encodes CDR1 LGHDT and CDR2 YNNKEL (reference sequence). DNA of the CDR3: TGTGCCAGCAGCCAGGGGACAGGGGGGGATGTGTACTTC. It yields the protein CASSQGTGGDVYF.

The J gene is TRBJ1-5, the V gene TRBV5-4; the match to TRBD1 covers 9 bases. The germline V gene encodes CDR1 SGHNT and CDR2 YYREEE (reference sequence). The V and J ends lost 4 bases and 2 bases, in that order; junction bases with no gene match: 7. The CDR3 length is 16 residues. The CDR3 nucleotides are TGTGCCAGCAGCCCTACAGGGGGCGAGCGCAATCAGCCCCAGCATTTT. Its protein is CASSPTGGERNQPQHF.

CDR3 in DNA: TGTGCCAGCAGCTTACGGGCACTAGCGGGAGTTAACATTCAGTACTTC. This translates into CASSLRALAGVNIQYF. This chain links TRBV7-2 with TRBJ2-4, with 11 positions matching TRBD2. This CDR3 has 16 amino acids. The V gene's germline CDR1 is SGHTA and CDR2 FQGNSA. J lost 7 bases, V lost 2 bases, and 7 bases had no gene match. The full variable domain, rest sourced from reference TRBV7-2 and TRBJ2-4, is GAGVSQSPSNKVTEKGKDVELRCDPISGHTALYWYRQSLGQGLEFLIYFQGNSAPDKSGLPSDRFSAERTGGSVSTLTIQRTQQEDSAVYLCASSLRALAGVNIQYFGAGTRLSVL.